Presented here are 25 T cell receptor beta chains from one specimen sequenced in a study of CD8+ T cells in alopecia areata. A panel of CD4, CD8alpha, NKG2D, NKG2ACE and other markers served to sort pooled cutaneous lymph node cells. Once RNA had been extracted, it was reverse transcribed into cDNA to act as the sequencing template. The table came from immunoSEQ multiplex PCR; TCRdb's copy has only in-frame clones and leaves some out. The repertoire yields 250,000 or so clones, none seen only once; the top ten contain more than 0.95%. Sequencing was carried out using CD4+ T cells sorted from a lymph node. These receptors came from a C3H/HeJ mouse with alopecia areata. The mice in this strain carry MHC haplotype H2-k.

In regard to this clone: Here the gene names and germline are mouse. The missing CDR3 end, 4 residues past where the read stops, is filled in from the germline J gene. The same CDR3 also results from other DNA sequences found in this sample. The V call is TRBV5, the J call TRBJ2-3; a possible D gene is TRBD2 (6 bases). V was shortened by 1 base and J by 1 base, with 6 bases between the two germline ends. CDR1 and CDR2 (germline): LGHNA, YNLKQL (reference sequence). This CDR3 is 14 amino acids long. The CDR3 reads CASSQGTGAETLYF. Partial CDR3 DNA: TGTGCCAGCAGCCAAGGGACTGGTGCAGAA.

Only a few counts were recorded for this clone. Genes here carry mouse names. The sequenced part of the CDR3 DNA is TGTGCCAGCAAGACAGATTCTAGTGCAGAA. Amino acid sequence: CASKTDSSAE. The CDR3 in full is CASKTDSSAETLYF. The genes are TRBV13-3 and TRBJ2-3; a weak D match, TRBD1 (5 bases). The read terminates 4 residues ahead of where the CDR3 ends, so the germline J gene completes it. The CDR3 contains 14 residues. CDR1 is NNHDY, CDR2 SYVADS, per germline. V shed 6 bases and J shed 0 bases, with 11 bases lying between them.

This clone was picked up a small number of times. These gene names are mouse names. The CDR3 loop is CASSILGGRIAETLYF. The sequenced CDR3 bases are TGTGCCAGCAGTATACTGGGGGGGCGTATTGCAGAA. The chain links TRBV19 to TRBJ2-3, with 10 bases lining up with TRBD2. With the read ending 4 residues before the CDR3 end, the germline J gene is used to fill in that end. Unmatched junction bases numbered 4, after V lost 1 base and J lost 2 bases. Germline V lookup: CDR1 FNHDT, CDR2 SITEND (reference sequence). CDR3 length: 16 amino acids. The variable domain in full, with the rest retrieved from reference TRBV19 and TRBJ2-3, is GGIITQTPKFLIGQEGQKLTLKCQQNFNHDTMYWYRQDSGKGLRLIYYSITENDLQKGDLSEGYDASREKKSSFSLTVTSAQKNEMAVFLCASSILGGRIAETLYFGSGTRLTVL.

For this clone: The genes and germline here are from mouse. The CDR3 end falls 4 residues outside the read, so it is completed with the germline J gene. The V and J genes are TRBV19 and TRBJ1-1; D not certain. Trimming took off 2 bases at V and 1 base at J, with 6 bases between the two ends. The CDR3 is 13 residues long. The germline CDR1 and CDR2 sequences are FNHDT and SITEND (reference sequence). The CDR3 spells CASSITKNTEVFF. The sequenced part of the CDR3 DNA is TGTGCCAGCAGTATCACAAAAAACACA.

In this sample, this clone turned up a few times. Gene names follow the mouse nomenclature. The read gets to within 4 residues of the CDR3 end, and the germline J gene fills in the rest. The chain links TRBV14 to TRBJ2-5; 7 positions match TRBD1. CDR1 SGHDT and CDR2 FRDEAV come from the germline V gene. This CDR3 has 14 amino acids. CDR3 amino acids: CASSNTGEGDTQYF. Incomplete CDR3 DNA: TGTGCCAGCAGCAACACAGGGGAGGGGGAC.

Regarding this clone: Genes here carry mouse names. The read finishes 4 residues shy of the CDR3 end, and the germline J gene is used to complete it. The chain combines TRBV14 with TRBJ2-1; the match to TRBD2 covers 10 bases. J lost 4 bases, V lost 3 bases, and 4 bases had no gene match. In germline, CDR1 is SGHDT, CDR2 FRDEAV. This CDR3 spans 15 amino acids. The CDR3 bases that were read are TGTGCCAGCAGTTGGACTGGGGGCCCTTATGCT. Residues: CASSWTGGPYA. In full, the CDR3 reads CASSWTGGPYAEQFF.

This clone came up a few times. Germline and genes here are mouse. The CDR3 end lies 3 residues beyond the end of the read and is filled in from the germline J gene. The genes are TRBV31 and TRBJ1-6, with D tentatively TRBD1 (5 bases). TRBJ1-6 belongs to the ORF category, with a function that is uncertain. Between the trimmed V and J ends, which lost 3 bases and 5 bases, there was a span of 11 bases. In germline, CDR1 is GKSSPN, CDR2 SITVG. The length of the CDR3 is 14 residues. The DNA read from the CDR3 is TGTGCCTGGAGGCTTCACAGGAATAATTCGCCC. It yields the protein CAWRLHRNNSP. The CDR3, in full, reads CAWRLHRNNSPLYF.

Points on this clone: Gene and germline names: mouse. The sequenced fragment ends 4 residues before the CDR3 boundary, so the rest is inferred from the germline J gene. The same CDR3 can be traced to other DNA sequences in this sample. The chain joins TRBV1 to TRBJ2-1; 10 bases match TRBD1. CDR1 and CDR2 (germline): NSQYPW, LRSPGD (reference sequence). CDR3 size: 15 residues. The ends lost 1 base at V and 3 bases at J; junction bases unmatched: 0. CDR3 region: CTCSAGQGAYAEQFF. CDR3 bases read: TGCACCTGCAGTGCAGGACAGGGGGCCTATGCT.

This clone came up a few times. Mouse gene names and germline throughout. The read ends 4 residues shy of where the CDR3 ends; the end is completed using the germline J gene. The chain combines TRBV31 with TRBJ2-2; 7 bases are a match to TRBD1. In germline, CDR1 is GKSSPN, CDR2 SITVG. The junction had 6 bases not matched to a gene; V was cut back by 2 bases and J by 0 bases. The CDR3 has 16 residues. CDR3 sequence reads: CAWSFRQGSNTGQLYF. The sequenced CDR3 bases are TGTGCCTGGAGTTTTAGACAGGGCTCAAACACCGGG.

A note on this clone: All gene names here are mouse names. The sequence runs out 4 residues before the end of the CDR3; the remainder is reconstructed from the germline J gene. This chain connects TRBV5 to TRBJ2-1; TRBD1 aligns across 11 bases. The V gene's germline CDR1 is LGHNA and CDR2 YNLKQL (reference sequence). This CDR3 has 15 amino acids. Losses at the gene ends were 3 bases for V and 5 bases for J; bases not matched to a gene: 3. The DNA read from the CDR3 is TGTGCCAGCAGCCAGAGGGACAGGGGGAATGCT. Residues: CASSQRDRGNA. The whole CDR3 reads CASSQRDRGNAEQFF.

This clone has a handful of counts. Mouse gene names and germline throughout. Coverage ceases 4 residues before the CDR3 finishes, and the germline J gene fills in the end. The V and J genes are TRBV19 and TRBJ2-7; 9 positions match TRBD1. Germline V gene data show CDR1 as FNHDT and CDR2 as SITEND (reference sequence). This CDR3 has 13 amino acids. CDR3 amino acids: CASRDRGEHEQYF. The covered CDR3 bases are TGTGCCAGCAGAGACAGGGGGGAGCAT.

This clone occurred a few times. Germline and genes: mouse. The read ends 4 residues shy of where the CDR3 ends; the end is completed using the germline J gene. This rearrangement joins TRBV17 to TRBJ2-7; 11 nucleotides line up with TRBD2. The CDR3 runs to 14 residues. Germline assignment: CDR1 MNHDT and CDR2 YYDKIL. The part of the CDR3 DNA that was read is TGTGCTAGCAAAAAACTGGGGGGGCCTTAT. Protein product: CASKKLGGPY. The full CDR3 is CASKKLGGPYEQYF.

This clone occurred a few times. The germline and genes are mouse ones. Read data end 4 residues before the CDR3 end; the end is taken from the germline J gene. V and J are TRBV19 and TRBJ2-7, with 10 positions matching TRBD2. V was clipped by 6 bases and J by 0 bases; unmatched bases: 6. Germline lookup yields CDR1 FNHDT and CDR2 SITEND (reference sequence). This CDR3 is built from 15 residues. CDR3 DNA (partial): TGTGCCAGCACCGGACTGGGGGAGAGCTCCTAT. Translation gives CASTGLGESSY. The full CDR3 sequence reads CASTGLGESSYEQYF.

Regarding this clone: Mouse gene names and germline throughout. The CDR3 end is not reached by the read, which stops 4 residues before it; the germline J gene fills it in. The rearrangement uses TRBV1 and TRBJ1-2; TRBD1 is a possible D gene (5 bases). This CDR3 spans 15 amino acids. The germline V gene has CDR1 NSQYPW and CDR2 LRSPGD (reference sequence). Trimming took 4 bases from V and 0 from J, leaving 12 bases between them. CDR3 region: CTCSGRGGANSDYTF. The sequenced part of the CDR3 DNA is TGCACCTGCAGTGGGCGGGGGGGGGCAAACTCC.

This clone has just a few counts. Germline and genes: mouse. With the read ending 4 residues before the CDR3 end, the germline J gene is used to fill in that end. Additional DNA sequences in this sample encode the identical CDR3. This sequence joins TRBV31 and TRBJ2-3; the D is unclear. CDR1 and CDR2 (germline): GKSSPN, SITVG. V lost 2 bases, J lost 0 bases, and 3 bases lay in between. This CDR3 comprises 12 residues. CDR3 DNA (partial): TGTGCCTGGAGTTCTAGTGCAGAA. It is translated as CAWSSSAE. The full CDR3 reads CAWSSSAETLYF.

This clone was seen only a few times. The gene symbols are mouse symbols. The sequence runs out 4 residues before the end of the CDR3; the remainder is reconstructed from the germline J gene. The V and J genes are TRBV13-1 and TRBJ2-5, with 12 nucleotides matching TRBD2. Germline values: CDR1 NSHNY, CDR2 SYGAGN. Losses at the gene ends were 2 bases for V and 2 bases for J; bases not matched to a gene: 3. The CDR3 length is 16 residues. The CDR3 sequence: CASSDDWGGVQDTQYF. The sequenced CDR3 bases are TGTGCCAGCAGTGACGACTGGGGGGGCGTCCAAGAC.

This clone came up a few times. Gene names refer to mouse genes. The observed sequence ends 4 residues before the CDR3 terminus, with the missing tail filled in from the germline J gene. The V and J genes are TRBV13-1 and TRBJ2-2; D remains ambiguous. V was clipped by 0 bases and J by 2 bases, with 5 bases between them. The germline V gene has CDR1 NSHNY and CDR2 SYGAGN. The CDR3 sequence is 14 residues long. CDR3 protein: CASSDVKNTGQLYF. CDR3 bases read: TGTGCCAGCAGTGATGTCAAGAACACCGGG.

Only a few counts were recorded for this clone. All gene names here are mouse names. Read data end 4 residues before the CDR3 end; the end is taken from the germline J gene. The chain employs TRBV13-2 and TRBJ1-1; weak D call: TRBD1 (5 bases). The CDR3 totals 13 residues. Germline loops: CDR1 NNHNN, CDR2 SYGAGS (reference sequence). The CDR3 bases that were read are TGTGCCAGCGGTGACTGGGGGGGAGGA. Amino acid sequence: CASGDWGGG. In full, the CDR3 reads CASGDWGGGEVFF.

The sample holds a few counts of this clone. Mouse germline and gene names are used. The read stops 4 residues short of the end of the CDR3; the missing end is completed from the germline J gene. V and J are TRBV13-2 and TRBJ2-4; D is perhaps TRBD2 (7 bases). Trimming took off 5 bases at V and 0 bases at J, with 16 bases between the two ends. Looked up from germline, CDR1 is NNHNN and CDR2 is SYGAGS (reference sequence). The CDR3 has 16 residues. CDR3 loop: CASGRGTVSSQNTLYF. The CDR3 bases that were read are TGTGCCAGCGGGAGGGGGACTGTATCTAGTCAAAAC.

This clone was detected only a few times. The germline and genes are mouse ones. The CDR3 is cut off 4 residues early in the read; its end comes from the germline J gene. Other nucleotide sequences from this sample produce the same CDR3. The rearrangement joins TRBV13-2 to TRBJ2-5; perhaps TRBD1 as D (7 bases). CDR1 is NNHNN, CDR2 SYGAGS, per germline (reference sequence). Trimming stripped 5 bases from V and 3 bases from J, with 10 bases between. The CDR3 sequence is 13 residues long. The CDR3 sequence is CASGPGGQDTQYF. CDR3 DNA, as far as it was read: TGTGCCAGCGGACCAGGGGGGCAAGAC.

In the case of this clone: Germline and genes: mouse. The read falls 4 residues short of the CDR3 end, and the missing part is taken from the germline J gene. The V call is TRBV13-3, the J call TRBJ2-1, with 8 bases identical to TRBD2. The CDR3 extends over 14 amino acids. The germline CDR1 and CDR2 sequences are NNHDY and SYVADS. J lost 1 base, V lost 4 bases, and 1 base had no gene match. CDR3 region: CASSWDWNYAEQFF. The CDR3 DNA, read in part, is TGTGCCAGCAGTTGGGACTGGAACTATGCT.

A few counts support this clone. The gene names given are mouse names. The covered CDR3 bases are TGTGCCAGCAGCCAAGATGGGACAGAAATTAACCAAGAC. Amino acids: CASSQDGTEINQD. The CDR3 reads in full as CASSQDGTEINQDTQYF. The chain carries TRBV5 and TRBJ2-5; 7 bases agree with TRBD1. The read finishes 4 residues shy of the CDR3 end, and the germline J gene is used to complete it. The V and J ends lost 0 bases and 0 bases, in that order; junction bases with no gene match: 6. From germline, CDR1 is LGHNA and CDR2 YNLKQL (reference sequence). The CDR3 spans 17 residues.

This clone showed up just a few times. Gene names and germline match the mouse. The observed sequence ends 4 residues before the CDR3 terminus, with the missing tail filled in from the germline J gene. The chain uses TRBV1 and TRBJ2-7; maybe TRBD1 (5 bases). The germline V gene encodes CDR1 NSQYPW and CDR2 LRSPGD (reference sequence). This CDR3 region has 12 residues. Incomplete CDR3 DNA: TGCACCTGCAGTGCCAGGGTCGAT. Translation: CTCSARVD. The CDR3 reads in full as CTCSARVDEQYF.

This clone was recorded a few times. Gene names and germline match the mouse. Sequencing ends 4 residues short of the CDR3 end; the germline J gene provides the rest. V is TRBV19 and J is TRBJ2-3; D is unclear. CDR3 length: 14 amino acids. Germline values: CDR1 FNHDT, CDR2 SITEND (reference sequence). V lost 6 bases and J 0 bases, leaving 11 bases between the germline ends. The DNA read from the CDR3 is TGTGCCAGCACCCTACAAGCTAGTGCAGAA. As protein: CASTLQASAE. The CDR3 as a whole reads CASTLQASAETLYF.

This clone was seen a handful of times. Mouse germline and gene names are used. The read finishes 4 residues shy of the CDR3 end, and the germline J gene is used to complete it. The chain links TRBV19 to TRBJ2-7; perhaps TRBD1 as D (5 bases). The germline V gene has CDR1 FNHDT and CDR2 SITEND (reference sequence). The CDR3 totals 14 residues. V gave up 1 base and J gave up 3 bases, with 11 bases separating them. CDR3 sequence reads: CASSILGQFYEQYF. The sequenced CDR3 bases are TGTGCCAGCAGTATACTTGGACAATTCTAT.